The entry below gives a single T cell receptor (beta chain) sequence along with its context. Antigen specificity is unknown. The data are from a study of cytomegalovirus exposure and HLA in healthy donors. Primers included in the PCR were 60 Vbeta and 13 Jbeta primers. The protocol was immunoSEQ multiplex PCR, while the TCRdb copy is restricted to in-frame clones and leaves out a portion. Among over 120,000 clones listed, roughly 80% were seen once. The CDR3 totals 14 residues. Germline-derived CDR1 and CDR2 are SQVTM and ANQGSEA. The ends were cut back, 1 base at V and 5 bases at J, with 12 bases in the middle. Study findings and constraints: Researchers counted some 150 TCR beta chains as cytomegalovirus-associated. Being indistinguishable, some V segments were excluded, TRBV6-2 and TRBV6-3 among them.

This sequence originates from a man aged 35 to 55 in good health and CMV-seronegative. The sample taken for sequencing was PBMCs. J is TRBJ2-1 and V is TRBV29-1, with D possibly being TRBD2 (7 bases). The CDR3 coding sequence is TGCAGCGTTGAAGGACGGGGGGCGGACAATGAGCAGTTCTTC. Encoded protein: CSVEGRGADNEQFF.